This entry describes one T cell receptor (beta chain). This CDR3 region has 15 residues. The V gene's germline CDR1 is LGHDT and CDR2 YNNKEL (reference sequence). The V end lost 4 bases, the J end lost 6 bases, and 18 bases lay between the germline ends. The data are from a study of blood T cell repertoires in COVID-19. Libraries were prepared by immunoSEQ multiplex PCR; TCRdb keeps only in-frame clonotypes and omits some of them. The sample contains some 270,000 clones, about nine tenths of which appear only once. V gene TRBV3-1 (or the pseudogene TRBV3-2) combines with J gene TRBJ1-2; D unresolved. Material for sequencing was PBMCs or T cells enriched from blood (not recorded which). This receptor was identified in a middle-aged woman who had recovered from COVID-19. The CDR3 reads CASSPMSNRGNGYTF. The DNA for the CDR3 is TGTGCCAGCAGCCCAATGTCCAATCGAGGAAATGGCTACACCTTC.